The clone carrying this T cell receptor beta chain was seen more than once but under ten times. The data stem from a study of neurological immune-mediated disorders. One entry per CDR3 protein results from TCRdb running MiXCR on the 5' RACE reads. Of 28,000 or so distinct CDR3 sequences listed, about 15% are singletons. Germline V gene data show CDR1 as LGHDT and CDR2 as YNNKEL (reference sequence). Trimming took 0 bases from V and 4 from J, leaving 12 bases between them. The CDR3 consists of 16 residues. The V and J genes are TRBV3-1 and TRBJ2-2; D may be TRBD2 (6 bases). Input material: PBMCs. The receptor's source is a man aged 65 to 85 in good health. CDR3 nucleotides: TGTGCCAGCAGCCAAGATCCGGGGGTTAGCACCGGGGAGCTGTTTTTT. Protein product: CASSQDPGVSTGELFF.